This T cell receptor beta chain was retrieved from a study of OX40 agonist ivuxolimab in advanced cancers. With regard to the full study: The costimulatory receptor OX40 (CD134) was targeted by ivuxolimab, a fully human IgG2 agonistic monoclonal antibody. Intravenous ivuxolimab was administered to patients every 2 weeks at six dose levels: 0.01, 0.1, 0.3, 1.5, 3 and 10 mg/kg. Of the roughly 52 dose-escalation patients, hepatocellular carcinoma was present in approximately 20, melanoma in approximately 15, renal cell carcinoma in 9 and head and neck cancer in 9. A male proportion of 70% to 90% and a mean age of about 60 years, ranging from 23 to 79, were recorded for the dose-escalation cohort. Prior anti-PD-1, anti-PD-L1 or anti-CTLA-4 therapy was permitted, and 35% to 40% of dose-escalation patients had received checkpoint inhibitors. Partial responses were achieved by three dose-escalation patients, of whom one had hepatocellular carcinoma and two had cutaneous melanoma. The purpose of peripheral TCRbeta sequencing was to test whether ivuxolimab changed TCR sequence diversity and led to clonal T-cell expansion. The paper describes the monotherapy dose-escalation part (N of about 47 patients) of the phase I trial of ivuxolimab. Beyond this particular receptor, the publication reports: After ivuxolimab, CD8+ T cells had more expanded clones than CD4+ T cells on average. Low levels of normalized T-cell clonal expansion were also seen in some nonresponding patients. At doses of 0.1 to 3.0 mg/kg, clonal expansion of both CD4+ and CD8+ blood T cells was observed from baseline to week 6. Which antigens the clonally expanded peripheral T cells were specific for was not determined. Partial responders in the 0.1-3.0 mg/kg groups had among the lowest normalized peripheral clonal expansion, especially among CD8+ T cells.

This clone showed up many times. Its target antigen remains unknown. No much larger clonotype is one base removed from it; base qualities were not supplied. For sequencing of the TCRbeta CDR3 region, genomic DNA was extracted from the sorted cells. The immunoSEQ Assay was used to sequence the TCRbeta CDR3 regions. TCRdb limited this immuneACCESS table to in-frame rearrangements with V and J called. A share of clones is missing; checked studies link under half to unresolved V genes, and the rest is unexplained. This sample lists roughly 27,000 clones; over 75% were detected once. Clones ranked in the top ten supply roughly 50% of the sample. Taken from the germline V gene, the CDR1 and CDR2 loops are SGDLS and YYNGEE. The CDR3 covers 11 residues, taking in both the cysteine and the phenylalanine. The CDR3 DNA has 33 bases and is translated from base 1. V and J are trimmed by 7 bases and 5 bases, and the gene matches miss 0 bases of the junction.

Patients with autoimmune disease history or receiving systemic immunosuppression were excluded from the trial. Peripheral blood for TCR sequencing was collected from all dose cohorts at baseline, on cycle 4 day 1, and on cycle 7 day 1. Samples were obtained from an open-label, multicenter, first-in-human phase I dose-escalation trial of ivuxolimab. Adults with locally advanced or metastatic melanoma, renal cell, hepatocellular, or head and neck squamous cell carcinoma were enrolled in the trial. Before TCR sequencing, CD4+ T cells and CD8+ T cells from peripheral blood were sorted into separate populations.

This specimen consisted of CD4+ or CD8+ T cells sorted from blood, obtained in a trial of the OX40 agonist ivuxolimab. This clonotype was sampled from an adult with an advanced solid tumor such as melanoma, head and neck, liver or kidney cancer. The rearranged segments are TRBV9 and TRBJ2-1, and TRBD2 aligns with 7 junction nucleotides. In nucleotides, the sequence is TGTGCCAGCGGGAGGGACAATGAGCAGTTCTTC. It encodes CASGRDNEQFF.